These T cell receptor beta chains were read from a single sample in a study of T-cell memory formation after mild COVID-19. One entry per CDR3 protein, called by TCRdb with MiXCR from the 5' RACE reads. Of roughly 180,000 distinct CDR3 sequences listed, under 14% are singletons. Specimen: PBMCs or a T cell subset sorted from them (not recorded which). The receptor set was obtained from a young man who had mild COVID-19 (a few samples of this study predate the infection). Cell type and time point are not known. Both conserved end residues are part of each CDR3. A D gene is named only where the DNA matches it firmly. Expanded clones are given a class, and other clones once, few, many or no size at all.

TGTGCCAGCAGCCGGGACGAAGGGACAGATACGCAGTATTTT,CASSRDEGTDTQYF,NA,many,TRBJ2-3,TRBV4-2
TGCGCCAGCACTCAGGGCCCTTCCAGGCAGCCCCAGCATTTT,CASTQGPSRQPQHF,NA,few,TRBJ1-5,TRBV4-1
TGTGCCAGCTCACCACTTTCGGCGGGGGGAAACAATGAGCAGTTCTTC,CASSPLSAGGNNEQFF,TRBD2,few,TRBJ2-1,TRBV18
TGTGCCAGCAGCCCTGACCCTGGCAGGGGGCTTGAGACCCAGTACTTC,CASSPDPGRGLETQYF,TRBD1,few,TRBJ2-5,TRBV5-5
TGTGCCAGCAGTTACTCGTTGAACACTGAAGCTTTCTTT,CASSYSLNTEAFF,NA,NA,TRBJ1-1,TRBV6-5
TGCGCCAGCAGCCAAGATCTACCGGGACTGGGACGCGATGAGCAGTTCTTC,CASSQDLPGLGRDEQFF,NA,NA,TRBJ2-1,TRBV4-3
TGTGCCAGCAGCATGGGGGGGGGCTTTCAGCCCCAGCATTTT,CASSMGGGFQPQHF,NA,many,TRBJ1-5,TRBV7-2
TGTGCCAGCAGCCCAACGACCTACAATGAGCAGTTCTTC,CASSPTTYNEQFF,NA,few,TRBJ2-1,TRBV7-3
TGTGCCAGCAGCCGGACCGGGACTTCGAGCTCCTACGAGCAGTACTTC,CASSRTGTSSSYEQYF,NA,NA,TRBJ2-7,TRBV7-9
TGCAGTGCTAGAGATGATCTTAGCTCCTACAATGAGCAGTTCTTC,CSARDDLSSYNEQFF,NA,NA,TRBJ2-1,TRBV20-1
TGTGCCAGCAGATCAGGGGGGAAGGATGAGCAGTTCTTC,CASRSGGKDEQFF,NA,NA,TRBJ2-1,TRBV7-2
TGTGCCAGCAGCCCAGGCCAAAGCGCTTCACCCCTCCACTTT,CASSPGQSASPLHF,NA,few,TRBJ1-6,TRBV7-2
TGTGCCACCAGTCGTTCCGGGACCCGGAGTGGGACCCAGTACTTC,CATSRSGTRSGTQYF,NA,NA,TRBJ2-5,TRBV24-1
TGTGCCACCAGTGAAGGCAGGGGGCTTGGCGAGACCCAGTACTTC,CATSEGRGLGETQYF,TRBD1,NA,TRBJ2-5,TRBV24-1
TGTGCCAGCAATCAGGAGACCACCGGGGAGCTGTTTTTT,CASNQETTGELFF,NA,few,TRBJ2-2,TRBV2
TGTGCCAGCAGCTTGGGAGCGGCACTCGGGGAGACCCAGTACTTC,CASSLGAALGETQYF,NA,few,TRBJ2-5,TRBV7-2
TGCGCCAGCAGCCAAGATCGGGGGGCTCATAATTCACCCCTCCACTTT,CASSQDRGAHNSPLHF,NA,medium-sized,TRBJ1-6,TRBV4-1
TGTGCCAGCAGCTCCCAACAGGGTCCAGCTTTCTTT,CASSSQQGPAFF,NA,few,TRBJ1-1,TRBV11-2
TGTGCCAGCAGCTTCGGGGCAGCTAATTCACCCCTCCACTTT,CASSFGAANSPLHF,NA,few,TRBJ1-6,TRBV7-6
TGTGCCAGCAGCGTAGTAGGCAGTTACAATGAGCAGTTCTTC,CASSVVGSYNEQFF,NA,many,TRBJ2-1,TRBV9
TGCGCCAGCAGCCAAGATCCAAGCGGGGTAACAGATACGCAGTATTTT,CASSQDPSGVTDTQYF,TRBD2,many,TRBJ2-3,TRBV4-3
TGTGCCAGCAGTCCCCGGACTAGCGGGAGGTGGGAGCTGTTTTTT,CASSPRTSGRWELFF,TRBD2,NA,TRBJ2-2,TRBV6-2/TRBV6-3
TGCGCCAGCAGCTTAAGGGAAACCGGGGAGCTGTTTTTT,CASSLRETGELFF,NA,many,TRBJ2-2,TRBV5-1
TGCGCCAGCAGCTTGGTTGCCAGGGGCCAAGAGACCCAGTACTTC,CASSLVARGQETQYF,NA,NA,TRBJ2-5,TRBV5-1
TGTGCCAGCAACCCGGGACAGGGGGCCTACGAGCAGTACTTC,CASNPGQGAYEQYF,TRBD1,NA,TRBJ2-7,TRBV2
TGTGCCGGAGGGGCGGGCACAGATACGCAGTATTTT,CAGGAGTDTQYF,NA,NA,TRBJ2-3,TRBV6-2/TRBV6-3
TGTGCCAGTAGTCAAGGACAGGGGGCGGCTGATACGCAGTATTTT,CASSQGQGAADTQYF,TRBD1,NA,TRBJ2-3,TRBV19
TGTGCCAGCAGCCCCGGGGGCCTGGGGACCTATGGCTACACCTTC,CASSPGGLGTYGYTF,NA,few,TRBJ1-2,TRBV7-2
TGCGCCAGCAGCCCGTCTCCTGGAAACACCATATATTTT,CASSPSPGNTIYF,NA,NA,TRBJ1-3,TRBV5-1
TGCGCGGGGCGGGACAGGGATTTCCAAGAGACCCAGTACTTC,CAGRDRDFQETQYF,TRBD1,NA,TRBJ2-5,TRBV29-1
TGTGCCAGCAGCTTAGAACTAGCGGGTGAGAATGAGCAGTTCTTC,CASSLELAGENEQFF,TRBD2,many,TRBJ2-1,TRBV7-2
TGTGCCAGCAGCTTGGCCGGGACCGTTTTTCAGCCCCAGCATTTT,CASSLAGTVFQPQHF,NA,many,TRBJ1-5,TRBV5-5
TGTGCCAGCAGCGACAGGGGTGCCACCTCCACAGCTTTCTTT,CASSDRGATSTAFF,TRBD1,NA,TRBJ1-1,TRBV28
TGTGCCAGTAAAAGCGGGGGGGCCAGCACAGATACGCAGTATTTT,CASKSGGASTDTQYF,TRBD2,NA,TRBJ2-3,TRBV9
TGTGCCAGCAGCCAAGGGGGAGGGACCCAGTACTTC,CASSQGGGTQYF,NA,few,TRBJ2-5,TRBV3-1
TGTGCCAGCAGCTTGGGACAGAGGAGCGGCTACACCTTC,CASSLGQRSGYTF,TRBD1,few,TRBJ1-2,TRBV7-6
TGCGCCAGCAGCTTGGAAGGCAGGGGAGATGGCTACACCTTC,CASSLEGRGDGYTF,NA,NA,TRBJ1-2,TRBV5-1
TGTGCCAGCAGCTTTGTTTTTGGAGGGGGAACTGAAGCTTTCTTT,CASSFVFGGGTEAFF,NA,few,TRBJ1-1,TRBV7-2
TGCAGTGCTACCGAGTGGGGGAGACTCGGGACGGACGGGCCCCAGCATTTT,CSATEWGRLGTDGPQHF,NA,few,TRBJ1-5,TRBV20-1
TGTGCCAGCAGCTTAGTCGGGGGAGGGTACAATGAGCAGTTCTTC,CASSLVGGGYNEQFF,TRBD2,many,TRBJ2-1,TRBV11-3
TGTGCCATCAGTGAGGTTTCGGAAAAACTGTTTTTT,CAISEVSEKLFF,NA,few,TRBJ1-4,TRBV10-3
TGTGCCAGCAGCTTGTTTGGGGTCTCTGGAAACACCATATATTTT,CASSLFGVSGNTIYF,NA,NA,TRBJ1-3,TRBV7-2
TGCAGTGCTCGGGACGGGGTATATCAGCCCCAGCATTTT,CSARDGVYQPQHF,NA,NA,TRBJ1-5,TRBV20-1
TGTGCCAGCAGCGTGGCGCCGCAGGGTGAAAAACTGTTTTTT,CASSVAPQGEKLFF,NA,few,TRBJ1-4,TRBV9
TGCAGTGGCGGCAGAAGCACTAACACTGAAGCTTTCTTT,CSGGRSTNTEAFF,NA,NA,TRBJ1-1,TRBV20-1
TGCGCCAGCAGCTTGGTACGGGGCAGGATGGGAGAGACCCAGTACTTC,CASSLVRGRMGETQYF,NA,NA,TRBJ2-5,TRBV5-1
TGCGCCAGCAGCGCGGGGGACAGGTCTTGGAGCACAGATACGCAGTATTTT,CASSAGDRSWSTDTQYF,NA,NA,TRBJ2-3,TRBV5-1
TGTGCCAGCAGCGTCTCAGGGGAGGGAGAGACCCAGTACTTC,CASSVSGEGETQYF,NA,many,TRBJ2-5,TRBV9
TGCGCCAGCAGCCCCGTAACGGGGGGGGAAGAGACCCAGTACTTC,CASSPVTGGEETQYF,TRBD2,many,TRBJ2-5,TRBV5-1
TGTGCCAGCTCACGGCCGGGGGAATCCGGAAACACCATATATTTT,CASSRPGESGNTIYF,NA,few,TRBJ1-3,TRBV18
TGTGCCAGCAGCCGGGCAGGGCTCCCAGATACGCAGTATTTT,CASSRAGLPDTQYF,NA,many,TRBJ2-3,TRBV7-3
TGTGCCAGCCTCCGCGGTGCCTACTATGGCTACACCTTC,CASLRGAYYGYTF,NA,NA,TRBJ1-2,TRBV28
TGTGCCAGCAGCCAGGAAGGGACACCCCCTACGGATGAGCAGTTCTTC,CASSQEGTPPTDEQFF,NA,NA,TRBJ2-1,TRBV11-3
TGTGCCAGCAGTCGGACAGGGGGCGTTTACGAGCAGTACTTC,CASSRTGGVYEQYF,TRBD1,few,TRBJ2-7,TRBV6-5
TGTGCCAGCAGCCCGGGACAGGGGAATGGTGGAAACACCATATATTTT,CASSPGQGNGGNTIYF,TRBD1,NA,TRBJ1-3,TRBV12-3/TRBV12-4
TGTGCCAGCAGCTTAGATCCTAGCTACACAGATACGCAGTATTTT,CASSLDPSYTDTQYF,NA,few,TRBJ2-3,TRBV7-2
TGCAGTGCTAGGGGCTTGGAGGAGACCCAGTACTTC,CSARGLEETQYF,NA,few,TRBJ2-5,TRBV20-1
TGCAGCGCAGGACAGGGGGTAGCCACTGAAGCTTTCTTT,CSAGQGVATEAFF,TRBD1,many,TRBJ1-1,TRBV29-1
TGCAGCGTTGAACAGACATTCAGGGAGGCCCAGTACTTC,CSVEQTFREAQYF,NA,NA,TRBJ2-5,TRBV29-1